This TCR beta chain was observed in a study of regulatory dendritic cells for organ transplantation. Comments on this clone: The antigen is not known.

Allogeneic regulatory or mature dendritic cells were co-cultured for roughly five days with CFSE-labeled sorted T cells at 1:10. Study-wide points: Naive CD4+ and CD8+ repertoires were highly diverse; memory CD8+ was most oligoclonal.

V was clipped by 1 base and J by 3 bases, with 6 bases between them. Germline CDR1 SGHNT, CDR2 YENEEA. There are 14 residues in the CDR3. The protocol was immunoSEQ multiplex PCR, while the TCRdb copy is restricted to in-frame clones and leaves out a portion. The sample lists 9,500 to 15,000 clones, 74% seen once, with around 0.63% in the top ten. The chain carries TRBV11-3 and TRBJ2-2; tentative D call: TRBD1 (5 bases). This clonotype was sampled from a human donor in good health. Material for sequencing was naive CD4+ T cells from blood cultured with regulatory dendritic cells. Subset given: CD45RA+ naive T cells. The CDR3 region has the DNA TGTGCCAGCAGCTTAGGCAGGGACACCGGGGAGCTGTTTTTT. Translation: CASSLGRDTGELFF.